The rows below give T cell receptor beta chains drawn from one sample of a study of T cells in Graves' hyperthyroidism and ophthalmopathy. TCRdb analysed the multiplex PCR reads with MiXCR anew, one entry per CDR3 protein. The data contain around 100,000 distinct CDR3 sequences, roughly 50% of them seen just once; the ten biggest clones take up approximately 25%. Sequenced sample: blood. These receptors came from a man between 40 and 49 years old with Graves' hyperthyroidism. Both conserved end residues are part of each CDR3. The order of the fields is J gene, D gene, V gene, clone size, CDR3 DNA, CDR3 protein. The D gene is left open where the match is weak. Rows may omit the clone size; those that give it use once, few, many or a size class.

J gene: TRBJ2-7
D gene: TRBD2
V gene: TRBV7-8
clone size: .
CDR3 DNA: TGTGCCAGCAGCTCGGGACTAGCGGGAGCCTCCTACGAGCAGTACTTC
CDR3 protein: CASSSGLAGASYEQYF

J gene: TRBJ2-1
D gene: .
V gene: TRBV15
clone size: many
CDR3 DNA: TGTGCCACCTCTGGAGGTGTTCCCTACAATGAGCAGTTCTTC
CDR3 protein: CATSGGVPYNEQFF

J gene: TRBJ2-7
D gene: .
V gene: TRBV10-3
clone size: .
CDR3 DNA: TGTGCCATCAGTGAGACACAGGGACCCTACGAGCAGTACTTC
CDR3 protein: CAISETQGPYEQYF

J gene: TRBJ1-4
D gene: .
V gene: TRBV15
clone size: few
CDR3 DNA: TGTGCCACCAGCAGAGATCGGAGCTCTGGACGCTGGGCGGGAAAACTGTTTTTT
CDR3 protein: CATSRDRSSGRWAGKLFF

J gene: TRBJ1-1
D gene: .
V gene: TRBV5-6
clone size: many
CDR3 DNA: TGTGCCAGCAGCTTTGCGGGGGGGACTGAAGCTTTCTTT
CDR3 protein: CASSFAGGTEAFF

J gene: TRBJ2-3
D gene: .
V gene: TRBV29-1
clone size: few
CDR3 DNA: TGCAGCGTTGGAAGGGATACGCAGTATTTT
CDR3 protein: CSVGRDTQYF

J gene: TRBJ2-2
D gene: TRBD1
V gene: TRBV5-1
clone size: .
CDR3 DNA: TGCGCCAGCACCACACAGGGGGACGGGGAGCCGTTTTTT
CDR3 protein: CASTTQGDGEPFF

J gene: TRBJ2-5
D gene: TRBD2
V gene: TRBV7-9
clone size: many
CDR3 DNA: TGTGCCAGCAGCTCCCTAGCGGGGGGCAAACTAGAGACCCAGTACTTC
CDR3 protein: CASSSLAGGKLETQYF

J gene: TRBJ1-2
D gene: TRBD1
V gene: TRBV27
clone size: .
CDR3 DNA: TGTGCCAGCAGTCTAGGGACAGCTAACTATGGCTACACCTTC
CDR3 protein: CASSLGTANYGYTF

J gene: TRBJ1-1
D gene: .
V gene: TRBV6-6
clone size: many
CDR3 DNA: TGTGCCAGCCGGGTGGGACCGAACACTGAAGCTTTCTTT
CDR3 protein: CASRVGPNTEAFF

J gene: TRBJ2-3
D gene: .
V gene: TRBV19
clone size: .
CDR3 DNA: TGTGCCAGTAGTATAGCGGGGACAGATACGCAGTATTTT
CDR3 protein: CASSIAGTDTQYF

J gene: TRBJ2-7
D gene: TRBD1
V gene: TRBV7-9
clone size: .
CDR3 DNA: TGTGCCAGCATCCCGGGACAGAACTACGAGCAGTACTTC
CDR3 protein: CASIPGQNYEQYF

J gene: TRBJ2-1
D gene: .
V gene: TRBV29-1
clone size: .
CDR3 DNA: TGCGGCGGAGGACAGTTATACAATGAGCAGCTCTTC
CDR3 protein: CGGGQLYNEQLF

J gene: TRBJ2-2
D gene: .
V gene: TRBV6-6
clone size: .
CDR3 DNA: TGTGCCAGCCTTAGCGGGAACACCGGGGAGCTGTTTTTT
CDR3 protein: CASLSGNTGELFF

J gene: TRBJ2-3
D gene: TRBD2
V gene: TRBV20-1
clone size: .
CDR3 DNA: TGCAGTGCTAGACCGCGGGGGGGCGCTTACAATGAGCAGTATTTT
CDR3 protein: CSARPRGGAYNEQYF

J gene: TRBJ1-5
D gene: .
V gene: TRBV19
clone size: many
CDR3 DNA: TGTGCCAGTAGTATAGTGGGGGGCTGGAATCAGCCCCAGCATTTT
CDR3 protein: CASSIVGGWNQPQHF

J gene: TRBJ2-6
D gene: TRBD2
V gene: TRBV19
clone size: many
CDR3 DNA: TGTGCCAGCCGCAACGGGGGGTTAGCCGGGGCCAACGTCCTGACTTTC
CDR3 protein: CASRNGGLAGANVLTF

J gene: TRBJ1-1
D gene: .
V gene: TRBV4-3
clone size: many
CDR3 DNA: TGCGCCAGCAGCCAAGAGTATAACGGGAACACTGAAGCTTTCTTT
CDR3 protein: CASSQEYNGNTEAFF

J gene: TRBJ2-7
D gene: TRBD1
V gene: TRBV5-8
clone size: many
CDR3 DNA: TGTGCCAGCAGGCCGGGACAGGGAGGCTACGAGCAGTACTTC
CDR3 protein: CASRPGQGGYEQYF

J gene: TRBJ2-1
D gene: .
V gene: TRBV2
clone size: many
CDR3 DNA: TGTGCCAGCAGGGAGAGTGGGCCCCACAATGAGCAGTTCTTC
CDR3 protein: CASRESGPHNEQFF

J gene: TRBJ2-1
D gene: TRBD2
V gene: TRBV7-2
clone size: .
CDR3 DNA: TGTGCCAGCAGCCTACCGACTAGCGGGAGAAGTGAGCAGTTCTTC
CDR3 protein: CASSLPTSGRSEQFF

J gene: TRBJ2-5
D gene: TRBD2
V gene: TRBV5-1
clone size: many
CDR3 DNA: TGCGCCAGCAGCTTAAGACTAGCGGGGGGCCAAGAGACCCAGTACTTC
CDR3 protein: CASSLRLAGGQETQYF

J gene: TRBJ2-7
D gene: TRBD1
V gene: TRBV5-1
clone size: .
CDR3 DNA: TGCGCCAGCAGCTTGGGAGGGGGCCTCTCCTACGAGCAGTACTTC
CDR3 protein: CASSLGGGLSYEQYF

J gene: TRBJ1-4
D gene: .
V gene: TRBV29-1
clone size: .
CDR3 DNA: TGCAGCGTTGAAGCCCTGCAGGGACTTAATGAAAAACTGTTTTTT
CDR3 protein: CSVEALQGLNEKLFF

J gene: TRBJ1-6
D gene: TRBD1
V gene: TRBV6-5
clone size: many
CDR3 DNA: TGTGCCAGCAGTCCCGGGACAGGCGACGTGAGTTCACCCCTCCACTTT
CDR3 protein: CASSPGTGDVSSPLHF

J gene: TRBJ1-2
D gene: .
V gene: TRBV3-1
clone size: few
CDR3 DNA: TGTGCCAGCAGCCAGGGCGCCGGACGGAGTAATAACTATGGCTACACCTTC
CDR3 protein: CASSQGAGRSNNYGYTF

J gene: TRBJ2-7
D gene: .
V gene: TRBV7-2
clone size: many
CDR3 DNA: TGTGCCAGCAGCTTAGCTCCAAGTCGCAGGGGCTCCTACGAGCAGTACTTC
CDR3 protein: CASSLAPSRRGSYEQYF

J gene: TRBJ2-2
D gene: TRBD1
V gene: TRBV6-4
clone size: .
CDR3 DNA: TGTGCCAGCAGTGAGGGGACAGGGAACACCGGGGAGCTGTTTTTT
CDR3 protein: CASSEGTGNTGELFF

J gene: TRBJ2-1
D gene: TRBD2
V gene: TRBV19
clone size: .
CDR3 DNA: TGTGCCAGTGCTACCCCCGGGACTAGCGGGAGCTATGAGCAGTTCTTC
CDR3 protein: CASATPGTSGSYEQFF

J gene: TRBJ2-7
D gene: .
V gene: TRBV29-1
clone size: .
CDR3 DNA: TGCAGCTCAAGCGCCGGGGCCTACGAGCAGTACTTC
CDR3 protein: CSSSAGAYEQYF

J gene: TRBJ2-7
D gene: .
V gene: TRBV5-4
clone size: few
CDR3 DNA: TGTGCCAGCAGCTTGAGCGGTCTAGTAGTTGACGAGCAGTACTTC
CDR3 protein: CASSLSGLVVDEQYF

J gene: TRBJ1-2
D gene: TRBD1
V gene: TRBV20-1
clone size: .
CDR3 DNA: TGCAGTGCTCGAAAAGGACAGGGGGCGGGTGGAAACACCTTC
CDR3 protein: CSARKGQGAGGNTF

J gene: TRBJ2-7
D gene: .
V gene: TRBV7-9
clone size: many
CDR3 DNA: TGTGCCAGCAGCACAACGAGGCAGGGCCTTTCATACGAGCAGTACTTC
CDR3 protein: CASSTTRQGLSYEQYF

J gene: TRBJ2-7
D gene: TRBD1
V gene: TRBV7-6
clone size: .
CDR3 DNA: TGTGCCAGCAGCCCGGGACAGGAAAACTACGAGCAGTACTTC
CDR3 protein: CASSPGQENYEQYF

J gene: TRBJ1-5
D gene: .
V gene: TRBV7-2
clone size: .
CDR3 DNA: TGTGCCAGCACCCGACAGGGCAATCAGCCCCAGCATTTT
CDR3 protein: CASTRQGNQPQHF

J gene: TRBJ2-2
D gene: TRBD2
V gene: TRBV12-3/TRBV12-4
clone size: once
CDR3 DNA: TGTGCCAGCAGTCCCGCGGGGGGACGAACCGGGGAGCTGTCTTGG
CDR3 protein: CASSPAGGRTGELSW

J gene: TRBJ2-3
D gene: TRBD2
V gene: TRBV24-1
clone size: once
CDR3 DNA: TGTGCCACCAATGAAGCTAGCGGGGGGGCTGATACACAGTATTTT
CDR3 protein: CATNEASGGADTQYF

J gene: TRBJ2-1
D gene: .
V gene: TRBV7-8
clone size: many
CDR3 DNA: TGTGCCAGCAGCTTAGACAGACTTGGTAATGAGCAGTTCTTC
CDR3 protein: CASSLDRLGNEQFF

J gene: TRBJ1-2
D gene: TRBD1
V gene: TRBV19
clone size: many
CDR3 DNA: TGTGCCAGTACCCCCGGGACAGTCAATGGCTACACCTTC
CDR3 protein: CASTPGTVNGYTF

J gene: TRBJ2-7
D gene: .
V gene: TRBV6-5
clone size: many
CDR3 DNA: TGTGCCAGCAGTTACTCAGGGTTTCAGGTTTACGAGCAGTACTTC
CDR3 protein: CASSYSGFQVYEQYF